The following is a TCR beta chain sequence with its context. The sample belongs to a study of cytomegalovirus exposure and HLA in healthy donors. This CDR3 comprises 15 residues. The junction had 12 bases not matched to a gene; V was cut back by 7 bases and J by 7 bases. Germline CDR1 MNHNY, CDR2 SVGAGI (reference sequence). The PCR contained 60 Vbeta and 13 Jbeta primers. Assay used: immunoSEQ multiplex PCR; TCRdb lists only in-frame clones, some missing. This sample's table has approximately 47,000 clones. The specimen was PBMCs. This clonotype originated in a male donor in good health and CMV-seronegative. The chain joins TRBV6-6 to TRBJ1-2, with 10 nucleotides matching TRBD1. The CDR3 bases are TGTGCCAGCACCCTAATACCGGGACAGGGGTCTGGCTACACCTTC. It specifies CASTLIPGQGSGYTF.